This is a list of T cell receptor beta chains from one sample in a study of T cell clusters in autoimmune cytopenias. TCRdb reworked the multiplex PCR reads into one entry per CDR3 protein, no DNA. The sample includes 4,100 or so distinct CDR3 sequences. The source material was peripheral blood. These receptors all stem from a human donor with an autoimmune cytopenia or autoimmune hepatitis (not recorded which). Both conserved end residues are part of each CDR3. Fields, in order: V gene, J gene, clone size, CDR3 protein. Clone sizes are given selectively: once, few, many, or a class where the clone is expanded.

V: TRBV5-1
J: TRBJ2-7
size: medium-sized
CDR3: CASQGGPYEQYF

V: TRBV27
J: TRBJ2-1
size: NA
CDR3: CASSLSLAGARNEQFF

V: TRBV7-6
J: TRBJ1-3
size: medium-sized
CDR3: CASSLGSDSGNTIYF

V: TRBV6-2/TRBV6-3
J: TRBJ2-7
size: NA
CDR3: CASSSGREIYEQYF

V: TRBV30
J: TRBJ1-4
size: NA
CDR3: CAWRPSPGLATNEKLFF

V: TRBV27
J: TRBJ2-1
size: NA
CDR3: CASSLWVRASHEQFF

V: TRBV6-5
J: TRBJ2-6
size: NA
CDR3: CASSYSGQSSGANVLTF

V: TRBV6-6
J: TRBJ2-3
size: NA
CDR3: CASSYYLAGGLSPDTQYF

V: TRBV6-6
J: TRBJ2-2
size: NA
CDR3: CASTSFTGELFF

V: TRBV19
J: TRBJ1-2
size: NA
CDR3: CASSPQGTGYGYTF

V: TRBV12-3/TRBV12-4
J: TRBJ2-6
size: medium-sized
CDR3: CASTADRASSGANVLTF

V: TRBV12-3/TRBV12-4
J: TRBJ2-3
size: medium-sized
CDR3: CASSLLLAPDTQYF

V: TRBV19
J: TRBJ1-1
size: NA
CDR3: CASSSRTGGTEAFF

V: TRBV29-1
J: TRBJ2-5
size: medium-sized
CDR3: CSVGGPGPSEETQYF

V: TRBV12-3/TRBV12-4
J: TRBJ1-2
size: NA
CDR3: CASSEGGQASILYGYTF

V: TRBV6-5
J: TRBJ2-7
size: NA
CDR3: CASSYSGQGTYEQYF

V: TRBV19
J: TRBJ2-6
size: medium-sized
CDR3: CASAQGPGANVLTF

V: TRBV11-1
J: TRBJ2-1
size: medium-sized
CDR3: CASSWPGLAGDNEQFF

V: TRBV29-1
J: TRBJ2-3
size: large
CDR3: CSVPRDGSTDTQYF

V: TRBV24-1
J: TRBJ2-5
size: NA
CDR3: CATSDSRTNGETQYF

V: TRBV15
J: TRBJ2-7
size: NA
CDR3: CATSSDRLRSYEQYF

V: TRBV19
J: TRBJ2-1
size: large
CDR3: CASNLGTGTGDEQFF

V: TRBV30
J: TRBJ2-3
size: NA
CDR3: CAWSLFGTPDTQYF

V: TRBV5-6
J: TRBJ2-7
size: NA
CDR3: CASSPGLSYEQYF

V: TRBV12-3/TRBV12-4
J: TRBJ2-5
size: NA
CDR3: CASKPEGALQETQYF

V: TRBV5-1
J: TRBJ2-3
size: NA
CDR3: CASSLAGTGYTDTQYF

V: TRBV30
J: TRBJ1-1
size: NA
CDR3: CAWSQGTEAFF

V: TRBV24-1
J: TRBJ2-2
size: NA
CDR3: CATSDQAGLDTGELFF

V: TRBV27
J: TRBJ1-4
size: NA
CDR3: CASSLAGTESEKLFF

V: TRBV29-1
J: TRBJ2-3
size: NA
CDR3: CSVHKREGADTQYF

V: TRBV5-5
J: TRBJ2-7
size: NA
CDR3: CASSSQVTASYEQYF

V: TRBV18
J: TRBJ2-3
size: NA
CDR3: CASSPSGTSQDTQYF

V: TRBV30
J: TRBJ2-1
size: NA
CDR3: CAWSSGTGGYNEQFF

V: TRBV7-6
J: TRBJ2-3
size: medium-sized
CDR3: CASSRGGGTDTQYF

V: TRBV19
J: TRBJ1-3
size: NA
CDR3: CASSLTGTGDRSGNTIYF

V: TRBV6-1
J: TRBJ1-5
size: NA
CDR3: CASSEDGGSNQPQHF

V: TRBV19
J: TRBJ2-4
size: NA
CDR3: CASSIGRAWNIQYF

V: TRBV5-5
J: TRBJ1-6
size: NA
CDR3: CASSLGQGPYSPLHF

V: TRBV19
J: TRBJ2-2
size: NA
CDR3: CASSIRRTSGGNTGELFF

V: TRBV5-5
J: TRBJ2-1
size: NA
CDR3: CASSLTPAGEEQFF

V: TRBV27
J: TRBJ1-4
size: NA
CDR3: CANSFGQLKKLFF

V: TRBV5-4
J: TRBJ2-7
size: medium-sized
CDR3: CASSLAGTGTYEQYF

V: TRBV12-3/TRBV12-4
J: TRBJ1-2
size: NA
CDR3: CASSLGTGGYGYTF

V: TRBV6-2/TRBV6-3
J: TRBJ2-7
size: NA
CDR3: CASSSPTGTGAYEQYF

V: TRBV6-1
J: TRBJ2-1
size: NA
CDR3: CASSAATGTSEYRKQFF

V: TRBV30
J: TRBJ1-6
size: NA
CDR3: CAWRGTTSYNSPLHF

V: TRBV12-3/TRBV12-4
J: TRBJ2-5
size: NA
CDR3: CASSWTGETQYF

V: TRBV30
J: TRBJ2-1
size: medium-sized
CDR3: CAWSTAGVGQFF

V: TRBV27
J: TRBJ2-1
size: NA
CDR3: CASSLLGGDANHNEQFF

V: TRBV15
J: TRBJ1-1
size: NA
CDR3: CATNNPGARTEAFF

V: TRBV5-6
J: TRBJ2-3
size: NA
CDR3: CASSLSSGSPDVTDTQYF

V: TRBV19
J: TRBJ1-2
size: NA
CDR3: CASTRLRGEEAYGYTF

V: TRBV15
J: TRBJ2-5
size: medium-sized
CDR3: CATSRAQGVLETQYF

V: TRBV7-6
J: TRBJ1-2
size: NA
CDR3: CASSPSRTENYGYTF

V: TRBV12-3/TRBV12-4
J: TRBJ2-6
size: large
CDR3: CASSSNSGTGRSGANVLTF

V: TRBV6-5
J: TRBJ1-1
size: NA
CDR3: CASSYGTSEAFF

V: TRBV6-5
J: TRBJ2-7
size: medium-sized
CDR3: CASSLGLNSYEQYF

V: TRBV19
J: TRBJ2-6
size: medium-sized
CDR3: CASSMEDRHSGANVLTF

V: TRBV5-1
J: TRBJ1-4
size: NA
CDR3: CASEGALRLFF

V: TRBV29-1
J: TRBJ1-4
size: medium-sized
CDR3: CSVRRDANEKLFF